Listed here is a single T cell receptor (beta chain). Its antigen is currently unknown. The sample originates from a study of cytomegalovirus exposure and HLA in healthy donors. Study details: Inside one of the first data releases sat roughly 80 million unique TCRs taken from HLA-typed donors.

Regarding the study as a whole: Around 18,000 TCR beta sequences were associated with HLA alleles at 0.05 false discovery rate in a later analysis.

The PCR ran on 60 Vbeta and 13 Jbeta primers. In the authors' workflow: In a later analysis, some 80 million unique TCR beta chains included roughly 11 million shared by two or more donors. Clones were read by immunoSEQ multiplex PCR, and TCRdb kept only the in-frame ones, dropping some. V and J calls and clone size come straight from that table; D and trimming were deduced from the DNA. The repertoire includes roughly 180,000 clones, roughly 85% of them detected once, and 1.3% sits in the top ten. V shed 3 bases and J 5 bases; nucleotides not matched to a gene: 2. Germline assignment: CDR1 SGDLS and CDR2 YYNGEE. CDR3 length: 12 amino acids.

The chain links TRBV9 to TRBJ2-7; 7 positions match TRBD1. The sequence derives from a man under 40 in good health and CMV-seronegative. Sample: PBMCs. The CDR3 region is CASSAGTDEQYF. The CDR3 DNA reads as TGTGCCAGCAGCGCTGGGACAGACGAGCAGTACTTC.